This T cell receptor (beta chain) was obtained from a study of patients and donors after allogeneic stem cell transplantation. From the RT-PCR reads, TCRdb called clonotypes with MiXCR, one entry per CDR3 protein. The sample includes about 89,000 distinct CDR3 sequences, about 48% of them seen just once. The source of this sequence is a human donor who was either an allogeneic HSCT recipient or a stem cell or donor lymphocyte infusion donor (not recorded which). It is not recorded whose cells these are; they may come from a transplant donor. The sequenced material came from blood, either unsorted or a sorted T cell fraction (not recorded which).

CDR3 protein: CASNDPNTEAFF. Here the CDR3 DNA reads TGTGCCAGCAATGACCCGAACACTGAAGCTTTCTTT. The chain couples TRBV2 to TRBJ1-1; the D is unclear. CDR3 length: 12 residues. V lost 7 bases and J lost 1, with 7 bases in between. The germline V gene has CDR1 SNHLY and CDR2 FYNNEI. Combining the CDR3 with reference TRBV2 and TRBJ1-1 gives the whole variable domain EPEVTQTPSHQVTQMGQEVILRCVPISNHLYFYWYRQILGQKVEFLVSFYNNEISEKSEIFDDQFSVERPDGSNFTLKIRSTKLEDSAMYFCASNDPNTEAFFGQGTRLTVV.